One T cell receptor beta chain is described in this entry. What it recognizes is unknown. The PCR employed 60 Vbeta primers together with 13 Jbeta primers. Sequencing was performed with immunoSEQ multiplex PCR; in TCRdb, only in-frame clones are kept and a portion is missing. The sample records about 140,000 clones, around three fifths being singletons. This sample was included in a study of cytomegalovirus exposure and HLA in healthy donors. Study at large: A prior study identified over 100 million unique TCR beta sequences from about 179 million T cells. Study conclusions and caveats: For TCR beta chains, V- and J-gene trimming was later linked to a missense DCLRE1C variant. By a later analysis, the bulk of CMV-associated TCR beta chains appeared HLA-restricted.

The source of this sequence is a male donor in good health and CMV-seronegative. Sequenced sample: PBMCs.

The CDR3 sequence: CSVVVMGGTYEQYF. The CDR3 coding sequence is TGCAGCGTTGTGGTGATGGGGGGAACCTACGAGCAGTACTTC. The chain is built from TRBV29-1 and TRBJ2-5; D perhaps matches TRBD2 (6 bases). The DNA matches TRBJ2-7 better at its end, which makes the J call doubtful. This CDR3 contains 14 residues. Germline CDR1 SQVTM, CDR2 ANQGSEA.